These 30 T cell receptor beta chains originate from one sample sequenced in a study of human T cells and chemical hapten exposure. Noted time point: patch test 2, 6 weeks after DPC sensitization. The treatment: therapeutic diphenylcyclopropenone sensitization with weekly scalp DPC. TCRdb re-called the RACE reads with MiXCR, one entry per CDR3 protein. The sample consists of over 70,000 distinct CDR3 sequences, 6.5% to 10% of them appearing once. Sequencing used whole blood, obtained in connection with sensitization to the hapten diphenylcyclopropenone (DPC). These receptors all come from a woman aged 50 to 60 with alopecia areata. Some clones in this sample may be carry-over from other donors' samples.

The chain joins TRBV12-3 or TRBV12-4 to TRBJ1-2; 7 positions agree with TRBD1. This CDR3 comprises 15 residues. After removal of 4 bases from V and 4 bases from J, the junction contained 9 bases not matched to a gene. CDR3 sequence (DNA): TGTGCCAGCAGTTCGCCGGAACAGGGGACCTATGGCTACACCTTC. Amino acid sequence: CASSSPEQGTYGYTF.

This chain links TRBV27 with TRBJ2-1; TRBD2 is a possible D gene (6 bases). The germline CDR1 and CDR2 sequences are MNHEY and SMNVEV (reference sequence). V was cut by 5 bases and J by 6 bases, with 11 bases left in between. There are 13 residues in the CDR3. CDR3 coding DNA: TGTGCCAGCAGTGCCGGGAGTCCCAATGAGCAGTTCTTC. It specifies CASSAGSPNEQFF.

This clonotype was found a few times. The rearrangement links TRBV6-2 or TRBV6-3 to TRBJ2-1; 8 bases align to TRBD2. CDR3 length: 14 residues. Germline assignment: CDR1 MNHEY and CDR2 SVGEGT. Losses at the gene ends were 5 bases for V and 5 bases for J; bases not matched to a gene: 5. The CDR3: CASSSGRNHNEQFF. In DNA, the CDR3 is TGTGCCAGCAGTAGCGGGAGAAACCACAATGAGCAGTTCTTC.

This clonotype was seen more than once but under ten times. The chain recombines TRBV29-1 with TRBJ2-1; perhaps D is TRBD1 or TRBD2 (5 bases each). CDR1 and CDR2 from the germline V gene are SQVTM and ANQGSEA. This CDR3 has 13 residues. With 3 bases removed from V and 1 base from J, the gap between germline ends came to 7 bases. The DNA of the CDR3 is TGCAGCGTTGAGGGGGTTTCCTACAATGAGCAGTTCTTC. Translated, it gives CSVEGVSYNEQFF.

Here the CDR3 reads CSVEGSLYGYTF. The CDR3, as DNA: TGCAGCGTTGAAGGCAGTCTCTATGGCTACACCTTC. V usage is TRBV29-1 and J usage is TRBJ1-2; D remains unclear. The V and J ends lost 1 base and 4 bases respectively, with 7 bases between them. The CDR3 sequence is 12 residues long. The germline CDR1 and CDR2 sequences are SQVTM and ANQGSEA.

In this sample, this clonotype turned up many times. The chain combines TRBV24-1 with TRBJ1-1; TRBD1 is a possible D gene (5 bases). The CDR3 loop spans 14 amino acids. CDR1 KGHDR and CDR2 SFDVKD come from the germline V gene. Trimming left V 0 bases short and J 5 bases short, with 9 bases between. DNA for the CDR3: TGTGCCACCAGTGATTTGCGGGACCCTACTGAAGCTTTCTTT. It specifies CATSDLRDPTEAFF.

The chain recombines TRBV20-1 with TRBJ2-1; D unclear. Deletions cut 6 bases from V and 3 bases from J, with 21 bases between. CDR3 length: 16 residues. Germline V gene data show CDR1 as DFQATT and CDR2 as SNEGSKA (reference sequence). CDR3 coding DNA: TGCAGTGCCCAACCCCCACGAAGTGACCTCTACAATGAGCAGTTCTTC. Amino acids: CSAQPPRSDLYNEQFF.

The chain uses TRBV2 and TRBJ1-1; D is undetermined. V was shortened by 1 base and J by 5 bases, with 8 bases between the two germline ends. Germline V gene data show CDR1 as SNHLY and CDR2 as FYNNEI. The CDR3 is 13 amino acids. The CDR3 spells CASSEEGWTEAFF. The CDR3 DNA sequence: TGTGCCAGCAGTGAAGAGGGTTGGACTGAAGCTTTCTTT.

The chain recombines TRBV5-1 with TRBJ1-2; 7 bases fit TRBD1. Germline CDR1 reads SGHRS; CDR2 reads YFSETQ. V was clipped by 1 base and J by 1 base; unmatched bases: 10. CDR3 length: 17 amino acids. CDR3 loop: CASSLRAGTDINYGYTF. The CDR3 nucleotides are TGCGCCAGCAGCTTGCGGGCCGGGACAGACATTAACTATGGCTACACCTTC.

This clonotype showed up just a few times. This rearrangement joins TRBV20-1 to TRBJ2-3; 8 bases line up with TRBD1. The germline gives CDR1 DFQATT, CDR2 SNEGSKA (reference sequence). The V and J ends lost 6 bases and 1 base, in that order; junction bases with no gene match: 6. The CDR3 consists of 14 residues. This CDR3 is CSALDRDGTDTQYF. The CDR3 DNA is TGCAGTGCGCTGGACAGGGACGGCACAGATACGCAGTATTTT.

This clonotype was seen a few times. The chain links TRBV5-5 to TRBJ1-6, with D unresolved. Germline values: CDR1 SGHKS, CDR2 YYEKEE (reference sequence). With 5 bases removed from V and 9 bases from J, the gap between germline ends came to 9 bases. The CDR3 has 12 amino acids. The CDR3 region is CASSPLGSPLHF. CDR3 nucleotide sequence: TGTGCCAGCAGTCCCTTGGGTTCACCCCTCCACTTT.

This clonotype was seen at least ten times. The V call is TRBV13, the J call TRBJ2-7, with D possibly matching TRBD2 (6 bases). V was cut by 3 bases and J by 2 bases, with 11 bases left in between. The CDR3 runs to 14 residues. Germline assignment: CDR1 PRHDT and CDR2 FYEKMQ (reference sequence). In DNA form, the CDR3 reads TGTGCCAGCAGCTTCCGGGACTTCCCCTACGAGCAGTACTTC. Its protein is CASSFRDFPYEQYF.

This clonotype has a handful of counts. The chain uses TRBV11-2 and TRBJ1-1, with 9 bases fitting TRBD1. V gave up 5 bases and J gave up 9 bases; unmatched junction bases: 4. Per the germline V gene, CDR1 is SGHAT and CDR2 is FQNNGV. This CDR3 is 12 amino acids long. CDR3: CASSIGQGKAFF. The CDR3 DNA follows: TGTGCCAGCAGCATCGGACAGGGGAAAGCTTTCTTT.

This chain uses TRBV20-1 with TRBJ2-1; D ambiguous. The CDR3 is 12 amino acids. With 1 base removed from V and 6 bases from J, the gap between germline ends came to 7 bases. Germline assignment: CDR1 DFQATT and CDR2 SNEGSKA (reference sequence). CDR3 sequence reads: CSARGDTNEQFF. The DNA for the CDR3 is TGCAGTGCTAGAGGCGACACCAATGAGCAGTTCTTC.

This clonotype was observed a handful of times. The genes are TRBV28 and TRBJ1-2, with D perhaps matching TRBD1 (6 bases). There are 12 residues in the CDR3. Germline V gene data show CDR1 as MDHEN and CDR2 as SYDVKM. V was clipped by 5 bases and J by 7 bases, with 11 bases between them. The CDR3 DNA follows: TGTGCCAGCAGTCTTACAGGGTCTGGCTACACCTTC. Its protein is CASSLTGSGYTF.

This clonotype showed up just once. The genes are TRBV5-1 and TRBJ1-2; D not certain. The germline gives CDR1 SGHRS, CDR2 YFSETQ. The CDR3 length is 15 residues. Trimming pared 0 bases from V and 8 bases from J, leaving 17 bases between. In nucleotides, the CDR3 is TGCGCCAGCAGCTTGGATACCTTCTGGCAGTCGGGCTACACCTTC. Amino acids: CASSLDTFWQSGYTF.

This clonotype was observed at least ten times. The V gene is TRBV18, the J gene TRBJ2-1; D not resolved. Trimming took 2 bases from V and 8 from J, leaving 16 bases between them. CDR1 is KGHSH, CDR2 LQKENI, per germline. The CDR3 length is 15 residues. CDR3 amino acids: CASSPIDGPDDEQFF. CDR3 sequence (DNA): TGTGCCAGCTCACCAATCGACGGGCCAGACGATGAGCAGTTCTTC.

This clonotype has just one count. This may be a read error: a much more frequent sequence differs by one nucleotide. The CDR3 carries no conserved terminal phenylalanine or tryptophan, so it likely arises from a read error. The V gene is TRBV27, the J gene TRBJ2-4; 12 bases map to TRBD1. CDR3 length: 17 residues. The J segment lost 6 bases and the V segment lost 3 bases, leaving 9 bases of the junction unmatched. From germline, CDR1 is MNHEY and CDR2 SMNVEV (reference sequence). This CDR3 reads CASSFLSPGQGANIQYL. Written as DNA, the CDR3 is TGTGCCAGCAGTTTCCTAAGCCCGGGACAGGGGGCAAACATTCAGTACTTA.

This clonotype was counted at least ten times. The V and J genes are TRBV27 and TRBJ1-3, with D unclear. From germline, CDR1 is MNHEY and CDR2 SMNVEV (reference sequence). V was trimmed by 8 bases and J by 0 bases, leaving 8 bases between them. This CDR3 is 13 amino acids long. The chain's CDR3 is CASREDSGNTIYF. The CDR3 nucleotides are TGTGCCAGCCGGGAAGACTCTGGAAACACCATATATTTT.

The chain joins TRBV20-1 to TRBJ2-1; D is tentatively TRBD1 or TRBD2 (5 bases each). V lost 5 bases and J lost 9, with 20 bases in between. Germline assignment: CDR1 DFQATT and CDR2 SNEGSKA (reference sequence). The CDR3 sequence is 14 residues long. CDR3 amino acids: CSASRGPPGGEQFF. The CDR3 bases are TGCAGTGCTTCAAGGGGCCCACCTGGGGGTGAGCAGTTCTTC.

This clonotype occurred a few times. The chain carries TRBV12-3 or TRBV12-4 and TRBJ2-3, with TRBD2 matching 10 bases. The CDR3 has 15 amino acids. The ends lost 3 bases at V and 3 bases at J; junction bases unmatched: 3. The CDR3 bases are TGTGCCAGCAGTTTCACTAGCGGGGCGACAGATACGCAGTATTTT. It specifies CASSFTSGATDTQYF.

V and J are TRBV12-3 or TRBV12-4 and TRBJ1-5, with unresolved D. The CDR3 has 13 amino acids. Trimming took off 6 bases at V and 3 bases at J, with 9 bases between the two ends. The CDR3, as DNA: TGTGCCAGCAGGCTAGGTTACAATCAGCCCCAGCATTTT. Translation: CASRLGYNQPQHF.

The sample holds a few counts of this clonotype. J is TRBJ1-4 and V is TRBV11-2; 8 bases line up with TRBD1. V gave up 5 bases and J gave up 4 bases; unmatched junction bases: 6. This CDR3 has 15 amino acids. The germline gives CDR1 SGHAT, CDR2 FQNNGV. CDR3 loop: CASSTGQGHNEKLFF. The CDR3 DNA is TGTGCCAGCAGCACCGGACAGGGCCATAATGAAAAACTGTTTTTT. Looking up the rest from reference TRBV11-2 and TRBJ1-4 gives the full variable domain: EAGVAQSPRYKIIEKRQSVAFWCNPISGHATLYWYQQILGQGPKLLIQFQNNGVVDDSQLPKDRFSAERLKGVDSTLKIQPAKLEDSAVYLCASSTGQGHNEKLFFGSGTQLSVL.

V gene TRBV4-3 combines with J gene TRBJ2-7, with D tentatively TRBD2 (6 bases). Germline V gives CDR1 LGHNA, CDR2 YSLEER. The CDR3 spans 14 residues. Trimming cost V 1 base and J 1 base, with 8 bases left between them. CDR3 sequence: CASSQGAGSYEQYF. CDR3 DNA: TGCGCCAGCAGCCAAGGTGCGGGGTCCTACGAGCAGTACTTC.

This sequence joins TRBV9 and TRBJ2-1; 9 bases are shared with TRBD2. V lost 2 bases and J lost 7; bases outside the gene matches: 13. This CDR3 is built from 17 residues. From germline, CDR1 is SGDLS and CDR2 YYNGEE. The CDR3 DNA reads TGTGCCAGCAGCGTTACTAGCGGGTTAACCTTTGGTAATGAGCAGTTCTTC. Residues: CASSVTSGLTFGNEQFF. The full variable domain, its missing parts supplied by reference TRBV9 and TRBJ2-1, is DSGVTQTPKHLITATGQRVTLRCSPRSGDLSVYWYQQSLDQGLQFLIQYYNGEERAKGNILERFSAQQFPDLHSELNLSSLELGDSALYFCASSVTSGLTFGNEQFFGPGTRLTVL.

The chain carries TRBV7-8 and TRBJ2-4, with 7 bases identical to TRBD2. The CDR3 runs 14 residues. J gave up 1 base and V 3 bases, and 0 bases lay outside the gene matches. Per the germline V gene, CDR1 is SGHVS and CDR2 is FQNEAQ. CDR3: CASSFGGAKNIQYF. CDR3 in DNA: TGTGCCAGCAGCTTCGGGGGGGCCAAAAACATTCAGTACTTC.

This clonotype was seen only a few times. The DNA of the CDR3 is TGCAGCGTTAGATTGACGGACCGCACAGATACGCAGTATTTT. Translated, it gives CSVRLTDRTDTQYF. The chain uses TRBV29-1 and TRBJ2-3; D is undetermined. The germline V and J ends were trimmed by 5 bases and 1 base, with 13 bases remaining between them. CDR3 size: 14 residues. CDR1 is SQVTM and CDR2 is ANQGSEA in the germline V gene.

The chain has TRBV12-3 or TRBV12-4 and TRBJ1-2; D not certain. This CDR3 is built from 14 residues. V gave up 3 bases and J gave up 6 bases, with 14 bases separating them. The CDR3 loop reads CASSFVREGDGYTF. CDR3 in DNA: TGTGCCAGCAGTTTCGTCCGGGAAGGAGATGGCTACACCTTC.

A few counts support this clonotype. The rearrangement joins TRBV6-2 or TRBV6-3 to TRBJ2-1; weak D call: TRBD2 (6 bases). Germline assignment: CDR1 MNHEY and CDR2 SVGEGT. There are 14 residues in the CDR3. V was shortened by 3 bases and J by 5 bases, with 11 bases between the two germline ends. The CDR3 bases are TGTGCCAGCAGTTATGGGACTCTCAACAATGAGCAGTTCTTC. It is translated as CASSYGTLNNEQFF.

The chain uses TRBV5-4 and TRBJ2-1, with a possible D match to TRBD1 (6 bases). Looked up from germline, CDR1 is SGHNT and CDR2 is YYREEE (reference sequence). Trimming removed 3 bases from V and 4 bases from J, with 11 bases in between. The CDR3 extends over 14 amino acids. The CDR3 sequence: CASSSGQNYNEQFF. The CDR3 DNA reads as TGTGCCAGCAGCTCGGGACAAAATTACAATGAGCAGTTCTTC.